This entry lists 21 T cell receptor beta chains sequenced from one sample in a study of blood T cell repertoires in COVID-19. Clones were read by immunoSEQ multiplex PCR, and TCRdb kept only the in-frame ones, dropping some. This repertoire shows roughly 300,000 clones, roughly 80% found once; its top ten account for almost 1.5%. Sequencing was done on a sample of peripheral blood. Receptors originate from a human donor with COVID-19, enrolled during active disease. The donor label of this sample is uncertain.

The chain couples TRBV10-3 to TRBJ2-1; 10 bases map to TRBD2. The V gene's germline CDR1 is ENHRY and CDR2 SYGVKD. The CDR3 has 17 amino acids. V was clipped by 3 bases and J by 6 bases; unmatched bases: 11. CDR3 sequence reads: CAISDQTSSGRGNEQFF. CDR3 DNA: TGTGCCATCAGTGACCAGACCTCTAGCGGGAGAGGCAATGAGCAGTTCTTC.

Here the CDR3 reads CASTRDRGDTGELFF. The CDR3 DNA sequence: TGTGCCTCGACCCGGGACAGGGGTGACACCGGGGAGCTGTTTTTT. The rearrangement links TRBV2 to TRBJ2-2; the match to TRBD1 covers 10 bases. The CDR3 has 15 residues. Germline CDR1 SNHLY, CDR2 FYNNEI. V lost 11 bases to trimming and J lost 3 bases; unmatched junction nucleotides: 9.

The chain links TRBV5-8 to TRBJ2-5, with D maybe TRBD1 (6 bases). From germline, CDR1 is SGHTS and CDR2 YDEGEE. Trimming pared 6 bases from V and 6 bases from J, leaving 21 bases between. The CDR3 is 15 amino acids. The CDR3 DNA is TGTGCCAGCAAACTCGATGGGTGGGGGCAAAAGACCCAGTACTTC. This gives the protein CASKLDGWGQKTQYF. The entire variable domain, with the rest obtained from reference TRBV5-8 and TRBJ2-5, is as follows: EAGVTQSPTHLIKTRGQQATLRCSPISGHTSVYWYQQALGLGLQFLLWYDEGEERNRGNFPPRFSGRQFPNYSSELNVNALELEDSALYLCASKLDGWGQKTQYFGPGTRLLVL.

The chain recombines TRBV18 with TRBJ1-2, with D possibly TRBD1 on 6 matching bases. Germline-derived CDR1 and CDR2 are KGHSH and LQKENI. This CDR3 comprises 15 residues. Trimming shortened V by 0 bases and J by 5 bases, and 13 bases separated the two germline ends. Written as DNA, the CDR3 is TGTGCCAGCTCACCACCGGACAGCAGTTCTTATGGCTACACCTTC. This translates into CASSPPDSSSYGYTF.

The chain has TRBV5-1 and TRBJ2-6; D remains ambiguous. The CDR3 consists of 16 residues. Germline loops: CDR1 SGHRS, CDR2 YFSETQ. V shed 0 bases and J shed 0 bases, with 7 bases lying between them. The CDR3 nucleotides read TGCGCCAGCAGCTTGGTCCGGTCCTCTGGGGCCAACGTCCTGACTTTC. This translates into CASSLVRSSGANVLTF. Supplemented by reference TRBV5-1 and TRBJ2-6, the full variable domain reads KAGVTQTPRYLIKTRGQQVTLSCSPISGHRSVSWYQQTPGQGLQFLFEYFSETQRNKGNFPGRFSGRQFSNSRSEMNVSTLELGDSALYLCASSLVRSSGANVLTFGAGSRLTVL.

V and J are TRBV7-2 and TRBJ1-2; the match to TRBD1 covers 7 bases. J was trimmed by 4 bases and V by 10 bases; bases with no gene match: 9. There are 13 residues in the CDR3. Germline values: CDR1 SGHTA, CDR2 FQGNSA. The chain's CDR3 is CATWTGTSYGYTF. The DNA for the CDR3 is TGTGCCACCTGGACAGGAACCTCCTATGGCTACACCTTC. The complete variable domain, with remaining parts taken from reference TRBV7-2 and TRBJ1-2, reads GAGVSQSPSNKVTEKGKDVELRCDPISGHTALYWYRQSLGQGLEFLIYFQGNSAPDKSGLPSDRFSAERTGGSVSTLTIQRTQQEDSAVYLCATWTGTSYGYTFGSGTRLTVV.

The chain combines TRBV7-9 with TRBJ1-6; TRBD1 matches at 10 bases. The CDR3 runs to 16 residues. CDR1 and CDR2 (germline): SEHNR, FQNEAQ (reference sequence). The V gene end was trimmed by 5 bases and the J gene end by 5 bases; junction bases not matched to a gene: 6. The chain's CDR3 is CASSPMDRGNNSPLHF. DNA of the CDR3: TGTGCCAGCAGCCCTATGGACAGGGGGAATAATTCACCCCTCCACTTT.

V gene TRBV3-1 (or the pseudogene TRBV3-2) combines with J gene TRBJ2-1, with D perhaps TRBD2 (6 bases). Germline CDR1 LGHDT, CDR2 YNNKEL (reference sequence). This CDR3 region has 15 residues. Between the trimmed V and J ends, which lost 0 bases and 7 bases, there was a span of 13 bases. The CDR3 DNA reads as TGTGCCAGCAGCCAAGATATACTAGCTGGGAATGAGCAGTTCTTC. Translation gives CASSQDILAGNEQFF.

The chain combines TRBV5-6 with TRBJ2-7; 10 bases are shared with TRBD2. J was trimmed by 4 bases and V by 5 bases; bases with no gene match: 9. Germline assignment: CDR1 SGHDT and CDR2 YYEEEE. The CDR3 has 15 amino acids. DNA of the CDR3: TGTGCCAGCAGTCTTCTAGCGGGAGAAGGGTACGAGCAGTACTTC. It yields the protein CASSLLAGEGYEQYF.

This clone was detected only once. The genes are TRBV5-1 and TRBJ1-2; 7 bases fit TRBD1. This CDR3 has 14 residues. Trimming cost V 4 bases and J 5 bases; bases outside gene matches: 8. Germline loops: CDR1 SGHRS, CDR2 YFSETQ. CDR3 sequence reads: CASSPSGTDYGYTF. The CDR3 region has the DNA TGCGCCAGCAGCCCGTCCGGGACAGATTATGGCTACACCTTC.

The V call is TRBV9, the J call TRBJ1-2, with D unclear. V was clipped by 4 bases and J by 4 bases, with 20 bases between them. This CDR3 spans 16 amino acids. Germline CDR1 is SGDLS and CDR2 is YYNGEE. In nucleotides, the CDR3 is TGTGCCAGCAGCCCCAGTGGGGAGGGTTGGAGCTATGGCTACACCTTC. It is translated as CASSPSGEGWSYGYTF.

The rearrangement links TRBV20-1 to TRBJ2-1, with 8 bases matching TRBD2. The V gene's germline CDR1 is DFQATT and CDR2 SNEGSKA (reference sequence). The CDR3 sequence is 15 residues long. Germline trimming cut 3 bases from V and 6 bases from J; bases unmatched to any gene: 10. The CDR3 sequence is CSASPGGPNINEQFF. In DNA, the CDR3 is TGCAGTGCTAGTCCGGGAGGGCCTAATATCAATGAGCAGTTCTTC.

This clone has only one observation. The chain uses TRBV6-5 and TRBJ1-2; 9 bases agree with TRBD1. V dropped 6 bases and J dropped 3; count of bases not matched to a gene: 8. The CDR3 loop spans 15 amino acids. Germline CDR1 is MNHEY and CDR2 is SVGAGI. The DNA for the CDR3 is TGTGCCAGCAGGTCAACAGGGGGCGCTGACTATGGCTACACCTTC. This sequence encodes CASRSTGGADYGYTF.

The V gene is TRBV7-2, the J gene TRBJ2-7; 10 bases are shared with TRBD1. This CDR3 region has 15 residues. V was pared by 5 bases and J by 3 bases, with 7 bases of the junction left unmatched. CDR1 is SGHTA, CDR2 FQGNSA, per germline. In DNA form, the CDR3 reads TGTGCCAGCAGCCTAAGGGGACAGGGGTTCTACGAGCAGTACTTC. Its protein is CASSLRGQGFYEQYF.

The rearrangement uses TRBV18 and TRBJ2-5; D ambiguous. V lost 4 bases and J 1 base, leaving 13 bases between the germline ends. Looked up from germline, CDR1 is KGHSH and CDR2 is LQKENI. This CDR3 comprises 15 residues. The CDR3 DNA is TGTGCCAGCTCACTCGCCTCCGGCGGCCAAGAGACCCAGTACTTC. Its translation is CASSLASGGQETQYF.

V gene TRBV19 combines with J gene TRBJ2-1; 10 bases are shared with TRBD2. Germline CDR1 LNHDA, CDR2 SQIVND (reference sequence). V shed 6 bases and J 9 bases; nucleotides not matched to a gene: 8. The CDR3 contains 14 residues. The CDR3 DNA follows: TGTGCCAGTAGCGGCAGCGGGAGGGAGGGTGAGCAGTTCTTC. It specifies CASSGSGREGEQFF.

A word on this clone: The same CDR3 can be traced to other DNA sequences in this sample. CDR3 DNA sequence: TGTGCCAGCAGCTTAGCCAGGGGAGATGAAAAACTGTTTTTT. Protein: CASSLARGDEKLFF. The chain employs TRBV7-9 and TRBJ1-4; maybe TRBD1 (6 bases). The CDR3 contains 14 residues. Germline CDR1 SEHNR, CDR2 FQNEAQ (reference sequence). V lost 0 bases and J 6 bases, leaving 8 bases between the germline ends.

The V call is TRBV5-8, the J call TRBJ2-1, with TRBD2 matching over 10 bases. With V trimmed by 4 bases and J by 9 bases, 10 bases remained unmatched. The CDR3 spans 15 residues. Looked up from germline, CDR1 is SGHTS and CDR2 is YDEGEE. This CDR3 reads CASSRGTSVLGEQFF. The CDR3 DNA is TGTGCCAGCAGCCGAGGGACTAGCGTTCTCGGTGAGCAGTTCTTC.

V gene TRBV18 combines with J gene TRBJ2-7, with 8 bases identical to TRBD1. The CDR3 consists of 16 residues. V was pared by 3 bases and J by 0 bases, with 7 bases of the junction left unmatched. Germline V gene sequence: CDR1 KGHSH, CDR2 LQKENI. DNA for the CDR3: TGTGCCAGCTCACCCCAAGGACAGGGCTTCTCCTACGAGCAGTACTTC. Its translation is CASSPQGQGFSYEQYF.

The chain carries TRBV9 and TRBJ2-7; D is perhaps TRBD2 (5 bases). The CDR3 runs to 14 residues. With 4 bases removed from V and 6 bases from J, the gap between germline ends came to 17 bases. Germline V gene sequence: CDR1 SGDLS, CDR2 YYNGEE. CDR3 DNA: TGTGCCAGCAGCCCCCTAGAGGCGGGTGGCGAGCAGTACTTC. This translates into CASSPLEAGGEQYF.

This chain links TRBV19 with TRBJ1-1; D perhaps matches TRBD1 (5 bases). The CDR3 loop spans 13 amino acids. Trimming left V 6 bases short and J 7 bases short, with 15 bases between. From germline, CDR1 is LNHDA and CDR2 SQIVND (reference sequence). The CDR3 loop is CASSPGISGEAFF. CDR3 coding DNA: TGTGCCAGTAGCCCAGGGATCTCGGGTGAAGCTTTCTTT. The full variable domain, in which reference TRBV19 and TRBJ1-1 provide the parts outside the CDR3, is DGGITQSPKYLFRKEGQNVTLSCEQNLNHDAMYWYRQDPGQGLRLIYYSQIVNDFQKGDIAEGYSVSREKKESFPLTVTSAQKNPTAFYLCASSPGISGEAFFGQGTRLTVV.